A selection of T cell receptor beta chains follows, all from one sample in a study of CD8+CD57+ T cells in acquired aplastic anemia. Via MiXCR, TCRdb re-called the reads, giving one row per CDR3 protein. The sample includes just over 40,000 distinct CDR3 sequences, roughly 69% of them seen just once. Material for sequencing was sorted CD4+, CD8+, or CD8+CD57+ T cells (not recorded which) from PBMCs. The receptors here all came from a human donor with aplastic anemia. Each CDR3 is given with its conserved first and last residue. The D gene is left open where the match is weak. Some rows have no size entry. The others give once, few or many, or a class for an expanded clone.

TRBJ2-7 TRBD2 TRBV15 . TGTGCCACCAGCAGAATAGCGGGGGAGCAGTACTTC CATSRIAGEQYF
TRBJ1-2 . TRBV7-9 . TGTGCCAGCAGCTTAAGGGATCAAGGCTACACCTTC CASSLRDQGYTF
TRBJ2-7 TRBD1 TRBV7-6 . TGTGCCAGCAGGCCGGGACAGGCCTACGAGCAGTACTTC CASRPGQAYEQYF
TRBJ2-3 . TRBV20-1 . TGCAGTGCTACCCAGGTTAGCGTGAGCACAGATACGCAGTATTTT CSATQVSVSTDTQYF
TRBJ2-3 . TRBV6-5 . TGTGCCAGCAGCTACTCGACTCAGGCCACAGATACGCAGTATTTT CASSYSTQATDTQYF
TRBJ2-7 . TRBV19 many TGTGCCAGTAGTATAGGTGGGTCTTTCAACGAGCAGTACTTC CASSIGGSFNEQYF
TRBJ2-7 TRBD1 TRBV7-8 . TGTGCCAGCAGCACGGACAGGGGCTACGAGCAGTACTTC CASSTDRGYEQYF
TRBJ1-1 . TRBV29-1 once TGCAGCGTTGGTTGGGGGTTCACTGAAGCTTTCTTT CSVGWGFTEAFF
TRBJ2-7 . TRBV4-1 medium-sized TGCGCCAGCAGCCAAGATAGTCGGGGGTCACGGGAGCAGTACTTC CASSQDSRGSREQYF
TRBJ1-5 . TRBV4-1 large TGCGCCAGCAGCCACCACCAGGGCGGAGATCAGCCCCAGCATTTT CASSHHQGGDQPQHF
TRBJ1-2 . TRBV5-4 . TGTGCCAGCAGCCGTAGGGGGGGAGGCACCTTC CASSRRGGGTF